A selection of T cell receptor beta chains follows, all from one sample in a study of blood T cell repertoires in COVID-19. Generated by immunoSEQ multiplex PCR, the TCRdb table keeps only in-frame clones and is missing some. Of 310,000 or so clones listed, about 91% were seen once; the top ten hold 8% to 9.5%. The specimen sequenced was PBMCs or T cells enriched from blood (not recorded which). These receptors all stem from a woman aged 18-29 years who had recovered from COVID-19. CDR3s include the opening cysteine and the closing phenylalanine or tryptophan. A D gene is named only where the DNA matches it firmly. Clone size is not always given. Where it is, it says once, few, many or a class for expanded clones.

cdr3_length: 14
j_call: TRBJ1-3
d_call: NA
v_call: TRBV29-1
clone_size: NA
cdr3_aa: CSVKDGDSGNTIYF
cdr3_nt: TGCAGCGTTAAAGACGGTGACTCTGGAAACACCATATATTTT

cdr3_length: 13
j_call: TRBJ2-7
d_call: NA
v_call: TRBV30
clone_size: NA
cdr3_aa: CAWSSLLGEGQYF
cdr3_nt: TGTGCCTGGAGTAGTCTTTTAGGAGAGGGTCAGTACTTC

cdr3_length: 18
j_call: TRBJ2-3
d_call: NA
v_call: TRBV3-1/TRBV3-2
clone_size: NA
cdr3_aa: CASSLHQGGVGKTDTQYF
cdr3_nt: TGTGCCAGCAGCCTTCACCAGGGGGGAGTCGGTAAAACAGATACGCAGTATTTT

cdr3_length: 13
j_call: TRBJ1-5
d_call: TRBD1
v_call: TRBV2
clone_size: NA
cdr3_aa: CASRQGLNQPQHF
cdr3_nt: TGTGCCAGCCGACAGGGACTTAATCAGCCCCAGCATTTT

cdr3_length: 13
j_call: TRBJ1-2
d_call: TRBD1
v_call: TRBV28
clone_size: NA
cdr3_aa: CASNAGQGDGYTF
cdr3_nt: TGTGCCAGCAACGCGGGACAGGGCGATGGCTACACCTTC

cdr3_length: 16
j_call: TRBJ1-4
d_call: NA
v_call: TRBV9
clone_size: NA
cdr3_aa: CASSKSQGTISEKLFF
cdr3_nt: TGTGCCAGCAGCAAGAGCCAGGGGACGATCAGTGAAAAACTGTTTTTT

cdr3_length: 15
j_call: TRBJ2-1
d_call: TRBD2
v_call: TRBV9
clone_size: NA
cdr3_aa: CASSRYGGATNEQFF
cdr3_nt: TGTGCCAGCAGCCGTTACGGGGGGGCGACGAATGAGCAGTTCTTC

cdr3_length: 11
j_call: TRBJ1-1
d_call: TRBD1
v_call: TRBV20-1
clone_size: NA
cdr3_aa: CSAEGQSEAFF
cdr3_nt: TGCAGTGCAGAGGGACAGAGTGAAGCTTTCTTT

cdr3_length: 15
j_call: TRBJ2-2
d_call: NA
v_call: TRBV7-7
clone_size: NA
cdr3_aa: CASSPLSGNTGELFF
cdr3_nt: TGTGCCAGCAGCCCCCTTTCCGGTAACACCGGGGAGCTGTTTTTT

cdr3_length: 13
j_call: TRBJ1-1
d_call: NA
v_call: TRBV7-9
clone_size: NA
cdr3_aa: CASSTQEGTEAFF
cdr3_nt: TGTGCCAGCAGCACTCAGGAGGGCACTGAAGCTTTCTTT

cdr3_length: 17
j_call: TRBJ1-1
d_call: NA
v_call: TRBV7-2
clone_size: NA
cdr3_aa: CASSLWAASIMNTEAFF
cdr3_nt: TGTGCCAGCAGCTTATGGGCAGCTTCGATCATGAACACTGAAGCTTTCTTT

cdr3_length: 16
j_call: TRBJ2-4
d_call: NA
v_call: TRBV7-3
clone_size: NA
cdr3_aa: CASSPQATLAKNIQYF
cdr3_nt: TGTGCCAGCAGCCCCCAGGCGACCCTAGCCAAAAACATTCAGTACTTC

cdr3_length: 16
j_call: TRBJ2-1
d_call: TRBD2
v_call: TRBV27
clone_size: NA
cdr3_aa: CASSLSSGDTYNEQFF
cdr3_nt: TGTGCCAGCAGTTTATCTAGCGGGGATACATACAATGAGCAGTTCTTC

cdr3_length: 16
j_call: TRBJ2-7
d_call: TRBD1
v_call: TRBV4-1
clone_size: NA
cdr3_aa: CASSQVPGQGAYEQYF
cdr3_nt: TGCGCCAGCAGCCAAGTACCGGGACAGGGGGCCTACGAGCAGTACTTC

cdr3_length: 15
j_call: TRBJ1-1
d_call: TRBD1
v_call: TRBV6-6
clone_size: NA
cdr3_aa: CASSPIGTEYWGTFF
cdr3_nt: TGTGCCAGCAGTCCCATCGGGACAGAGTATTGGGGGACTTTCTTT

cdr3_length: 15
j_call: TRBJ2-7
d_call: TRBD1
v_call: TRBV2
clone_size: NA
cdr3_aa: CASSETRGRTYEQYF
cdr3_nt: TGTGCCAGCAGTGAAACCAGGGGGCGAACCTACGAGCAGTACTTC

cdr3_length: 17
j_call: TRBJ1-1
d_call: NA
v_call: TRBV7-2
clone_size: NA
cdr3_aa: CASSTTGQVFDRPEAFF
cdr3_nt: TGTGCCAGCAGCACTACAGGGCAGGTTTTTGATAGGCCTGAAGCTTTCTTT

cdr3_length: 12
j_call: TRBJ2-7
d_call: NA
v_call: TRBV4-1
clone_size: NA
cdr3_aa: CASSQGSGEQYF
cdr3_nt: TGCGCCAGCAGCCAAGGGAGCGGCGAGCAGTACTTC

cdr3_length: 18
j_call: TRBJ1-5
d_call: TRBD1
v_call: TRBV4-2
clone_size: NA
cdr3_aa: CASSQDPSGTGGYQPQHF
cdr3_nt: TGTGCCAGCAGCCAAGACCCTTCCGGGACAGGGGGCTATCAGCCCCAGCATTTT

cdr3_length: 13
j_call: TRBJ1-5
d_call: NA
v_call: TRBV9
clone_size: once
cdr3_aa: CASSVSGNQPQHF
cdr3_nt: TGTGCCAGCAGCGTATCGGGCAATCAGCCCCAGCATTTT

cdr3_length: 12
j_call: TRBJ1-2
d_call: NA
v_call: TRBV19
clone_size: once
cdr3_aa: CATEQGPGGYTF
cdr3_nt: TGTGCCACCGAACAGGGTCCCGGAGGCTACACCTTC

cdr3_length: 13
j_call: TRBJ2-7
d_call: NA
v_call: TRBV6-5
clone_size: NA
cdr3_aa: CASSYSGSLEQYF
cdr3_nt: TGTGCCAGCAGTTACTCGGGCAGCCTCGAGCAGTACTTC

cdr3_length: 14
j_call: TRBJ1-4
d_call: NA
v_call: TRBV5-1
clone_size: NA
cdr3_aa: CASSLVQGSEKLFF
cdr3_nt: TGCGCCAGCAGCTTGGTGCAGGGGAGTGAAAAACTGTTTTTT

cdr3_length: 15
j_call: TRBJ2-6
d_call: NA
v_call: TRBV6-5
clone_size: many
cdr3_aa: CASTATLSVGNVLTF
cdr3_nt: TGTGCCAGCACAGCGACCCTAAGTGTGGGTAACGTCCTGACTTTC

cdr3_length: 12
j_call: TRBJ1-2
d_call: NA
v_call: TRBV29-1
clone_size: NA
cdr3_aa: CSVETANYGYTF
cdr3_nt: TGCAGCGTCGAGACAGCTAACTATGGCTACACCTTC

cdr3_length: 18
j_call: TRBJ2-5
d_call: NA
v_call: TRBV7-8
clone_size: NA
cdr3_aa: CASSLRLRTDLAGRTQYF
cdr3_nt: TGTGCCAGCAGCTTAAGGTTAAGGACAGACTTAGCAGGGAGGACCCAGTACTTC

cdr3_length: 17
j_call: TRBJ1-2
d_call: NA
v_call: TRBV13
clone_size: NA
cdr3_aa: CASSLGRAITLYYGYTF
cdr3_nt: TGTGCCAGCAGCTTAGGCCGCGCAATTACCCTCTACTATGGCTACACCTTC

cdr3_length: 12
j_call: TRBJ1-3
d_call: NA
v_call: TRBV28
clone_size: NA
cdr3_aa: CASKISGNTIYF
cdr3_nt: TGTGCCAGTAAAATCTCTGGAAACACCATATATTTT

cdr3_length: 14
j_call: TRBJ2-3
d_call: NA
v_call: TRBV5-4
clone_size: NA
cdr3_aa: CASRLQIERDTQYF
cdr3_nt: TGTGCCAGCAGGTTGCAGATCGAGCGAGATACGCAGTATTTT

cdr3_length: 14
j_call: TRBJ2-6
d_call: NA
v_call: TRBV7-3
clone_size: NA
cdr3_aa: CASSLTSGANVLTF
cdr3_nt: TGTGCCAGCAGCCTTACAAGTGGGGCCAACGTCCTGACTTTC

cdr3_length: 14
j_call: TRBJ2-3
d_call: NA
v_call: TRBV29-1
clone_size: NA
cdr3_aa: CSVAPPSFSDTQYF
cdr3_nt: TGCAGCGTTGCCCCTCCTTCCTTCTCAGATACGCAGTATTTT

cdr3_length: 19
j_call: TRBJ2-3
d_call: TRBD2
v_call: TRBV5-1
clone_size: NA
cdr3_aa: CASSPGLAGVILTTDTQYF
cdr3_nt: TGCGCCAGCAGCCCGGGACTAGCGGGGGTTATACTAACCACAGATACGCAGTATTTT

cdr3_length: 13
j_call: TRBJ1-1
d_call: NA
v_call: TRBV9
clone_size: few
cdr3_aa: CASSVRTNTEAFF
cdr3_nt: TGTGCCAGCAGCGTAAGGACAAACACTGAAGCTTTCTTT

cdr3_length: 15
j_call: TRBJ2-3
d_call: TRBD2
v_call: TRBV5-4
clone_size: NA
cdr3_aa: CASSTLAGGPDTQYF
cdr3_nt: TGTGCCAGCAGCACGCTAGCGGGGGGCCCCGATACGCAGTATTTT

cdr3_length: 15
j_call: TRBJ1-4
d_call: NA
v_call: TRBV7-9
clone_size: many
cdr3_aa: CASSATDGANEKLFF
cdr3_nt: TGTGCCAGCAGCGCGACTGACGGGGCTAATGAAAAACTGTTTTTT

cdr3_length: 14
j_call: TRBJ1-2
d_call: NA
v_call: TRBV11-2
clone_size: NA
cdr3_aa: CASSLDGGAGGYTF
cdr3_nt: TGTGCCAGCAGCTTAGATGGGGGGGCAGGCGGCTACACCTTC

cdr3_length: 12
j_call: TRBJ1-6
d_call: NA
v_call: TRBV10-3
clone_size: NA
cdr3_aa: CAIRSERAPLHF
cdr3_nt: TGTGCCATCAGGTCGGAACGGGCACCCCTCCACTTT

cdr3_length: 10
j_call: TRBJ1-1
d_call: NA
v_call: TRBV29-1
clone_size: NA
cdr3_aa: CSGLNTEAFF
cdr3_nt: TGCAGCGGGCTGAACACTGAAGCTTTCTTT

cdr3_length: 15
j_call: TRBJ1-3
d_call: TRBD1
v_call: TRBV6-5
clone_size: once
cdr3_aa: CASIPPGQGGNTIYF
cdr3_nt: TGTGCCAGCATTCCCCCCGGACAGGGGGGAAACACCATATATTTT

cdr3_length: 13
j_call: TRBJ2-1
d_call: NA
v_call: TRBV5-6
clone_size: NA
cdr3_aa: CASSLAGIDEQFF
cdr3_nt: TGTGCCAGCAGCTTGGCAGGGATAGATGAGCAGTTCTTC

cdr3_length: 15
j_call: TRBJ1-6
d_call: TRBD1
v_call: TRBV4-2
clone_size: few
cdr3_aa: CASSQGQGDNSPLHF
cdr3_nt: TGTGCCAGCAGCCAAGGACAGGGCGATAATTCACCCCTCCACTTT